This T cell receptor beta chain was retrieved from a study of blood T cell repertoires in COVID-19 (TCRdb year 2020). Regarding the research as a whole: Samples from collaborators originated in the United States, Italy and Spain and spanned both the acute and convalescent phases of COVID-19. The prospective study material was composed of cDNA or gDNA derived from T cells, B-cell-depleted T cells, or PBMCs. The dataset comprised deeply sampled blood TCRbeta repertoires from subjects exposed to, actively infected with, or recovered from COVID-19. A freely available public database, intended as a resource for researchers studying the immune response to SARS-CoV-2, is where the repertoires were released. The samples were drawn from two sources: the first 160 participants of the ongoing ImmuneRACE study, and 1,200 or so subjects contributed by 6 global collaborators. Sample metadata almost always included a de-identified subject ID, COVID-19 status, age in years and sex. HLA class I and class II types, where available, came from metadata supplied by the sample provider rather than from assay-based typing. Results and caveats for the whole study, not just this receptor: The amount of clinical and demographic metadata varied by source and participant and was provided uncurated.

CDR1 and CDR2 (MDHEN, SYDVKM) derive from the germline V gene. The CDR3 contains 14 residues, cysteine and phenylalanine counted. The read is trimmed to its CDR3 DNA, 42 bases read in frame from base 1. At the junction V is shortened by 5 bases and J by 2 bases; bases outside the gene matches: 4. TCRbeta CDR3 regions were amplified from genomic DNA using the immunoSEQ Assay, a bias-controlled multiplex PCR. As for the authors' bioinformatics: Within the assay, amplification of reference gene primers was used to estimate how many nucleated cells each sample contained. To quantify the absolute abundance of each unique TCRbeta CDR3 rearrangement, sequence reads were collapsed and filtered. Productive Simpson clonality was computed per sample as the square root of Simpson's diversity index over productive rearrangements. TCRdb retrieved this table from immuneACCESS and kept in-frame rearrangements only. Not all clones are present; in checked studies, unresolved V genes account for under half, and no reason is known for the remainder. V and J calls and clone size follow that table, whereas D and trimming were derived from the DNA. The sample yields about 200,000 clones; 83% were counted once. Of the sample, 8.2% is held by the ten largest clones.

Each collaborating institution followed its own protocols to collect whole blood in K2EDTA tubes. For TCRbeta analysis, collaborators shipped samples as frozen whole blood, isolated PBMCs, or DNA extracted from either of those sample types. Details on this clone: Its antigen is unknown. Base qualities were left out, and no much larger clone turns up one base away.

This sequence uses TRBV28 and TRBJ1-2; TRBD1 lines up with 8 middle nucleotides. The sequence derives from a woman aged 50 to 60 with acute or convalescent COVID-19. The material sequenced was peripheral blood. CDR3 protein: CASSMDRENYGYTF. The DNA is TGTGCCAGCAGTATGGACAGGGAAAACTATGGCTACACCTTC.